Each of the 31 T cell receptor beta chains below was sequenced from the same sample in a study of cytomegalovirus exposure and HLA in healthy donors. PCR involved 60 Vbeta and 13 Jbeta primers. Sequencing was performed with immunoSEQ multiplex PCR; in TCRdb, only in-frame clones are kept and a portion is missing. Seen here are approximately 150,000 clones, approximately 85% observed once, and the top ten hold just under 6.5%. Input material: PBMCs. The receptors originated from a man aged 50 to 60 in good health and CMV-seropositive.

Note on this clone: The junction and the germline gene differ at one end; a read error may be behind it. V gene TRBV20-1 combines with J gene TRBJ1-1; D is perhaps TRBD1 (6 bases). The CDR3 sequence is 11 residues long. CDR1 DFQATT and CDR2 SNEGSKA come from the germline V gene (reference sequence). CDR3 DNA sequence: TGCAGTGCTAGAGATCTTACTGGACAGTCCTTT. Translation: CSARDLTGQSF.

The chain recombines TRBV5-1 with TRBJ2-1; D unresolved. Germline V gives CDR1 SGHRS, CDR2 YFSETQ. Trimming pared 0 bases from V and 5 bases from J, leaving 6 bases between. The length of the CDR3 is 13 residues. The CDR3 region is CASSLGLNNEQFF. DNA for the CDR3: TGCGCCAGCAGCTTGGGTTTAAACAATGAGCAGTTCTTC.

This clone was found once. CDR3 sequence reads: CASSSPPRDTQETQYF. Here the CDR3 DNA reads TGTGCCAGCAGTTCCCCCCCCCGGGACACACAAGAGACCCAGTACTTC. The rearrangement joins TRBV28 to TRBJ2-5; a weak D match, TRBD1 (6 bases). Germline V gene sequence: CDR1 MDHEN, CDR2 SYDVKM. The CDR3 runs to 16 residues. Trimming removed 4 bases from V and 2 bases from J, with 17 bases in between.

The chain joins TRBV5-1 to TRBJ1-2; 11 bases line up with TRBD1. Germline CDR1 SGHRS, CDR2 YFSETQ. V was clipped by 4 bases and J by 4 bases; unmatched bases: 9. This CDR3 contains 16 residues. CDR3: CASSLTPGQGVYGYTF. The CDR3 DNA sequence: TGCGCCAGCAGCCTGACCCCGGGACAGGGGGTCTATGGCTACACCTTC.

The V gene is TRBV19, the J gene TRBJ1-1; the D is unclear. The V end was cut by 3 bases, the J end by 4 bases, with 12 bases between. There are 14 residues in the CDR3. Germline assignment: CDR1 LNHDA and CDR2 SQIVND (reference sequence). In DNA, the CDR3 is TGTGCCAGTAGTATGAGGGTTAGTGGCACTGAAGCTTTCTTT. Encoded protein: CASSMRVSGTEAFF.

J is TRBJ1-2 and V is TRBV6-6; TRBD1 matches 9 bases. V was pared by 6 bases and J by 7 bases, with 3 bases of the junction left unmatched. The CDR3 runs to 12 residues. Germline CDR1 MNHNY, CDR2 SVGAGI (reference sequence). The CDR3 sequence: CASRRTGVGYTF. The CDR3 bases are TGTGCCAGCAGACGGACAGGGGTTGGCTACACCTTC.

J is TRBJ1-1 and V is TRBV28, with 8 bases that match TRBD1. Germline V gene data show CDR1 as MDHEN and CDR2 as SYDVKM. The length of the CDR3 is 15 residues. V lost 4 bases to trimming and J lost 3 bases; unmatched junction nucleotides: 7. The CDR3 spells CASSSGGQGHTEAFF. Written as DNA, the CDR3 is TGTGCCAGCAGTTCGGGAGGACAGGGCCACACTGAAGCTTTCTTT.

The genes are TRBV2 and TRBJ2-7; 14 bases line up with TRBD2. CDR1 is SNHLY, CDR2 FYNNEI, per germline. J gave up 5 bases and V 5 bases, and 2 bases lay outside the gene matches. The CDR3 has 14 amino acids. The CDR3 nucleotides are TGTGCCAGCAGTCGACTAGCGGGAGGGGACGAGCAGTACTTC. Protein product: CASSRLAGGDEQYF.

A single count supports this clone. V and J are TRBV5-6 and TRBJ2-5, with 11 bases that match TRBD1. CDR3 length: 14 residues. V was clipped by 3 bases and J by 4 bases; unmatched bases: 2. From germline, CDR1 is SGHDT and CDR2 YYEEEE. This CDR3 is CASSWGTGGETQYF. In DNA, the CDR3 is TGTGCCAGCAGCTGGGGGACAGGGGGAGAGACCCAGTACTTC.

V and J are TRBV18 and TRBJ1-5, with D tentatively TRBD1 (6 bases). Germline assignment: CDR1 KGHSH and CDR2 LQKENI. V dropped 6 bases and J dropped 6 bases, with 21 bases sitting between them. The CDR3 contains 16 residues. The CDR3 reads CASSQNGQHFIQPQHF. The CDR3 nucleotides read TGTGCCAGCTCCCAGAACGGACAGCATTTTATTCAGCCCCAGCATTTT. The whole variable domain, remainder taken from reference TRBV18 and TRBJ1-5, is NAGVMQNPRHLVRRRGQEARLRCSPMKGHSHVYWYRQLPEEGLKFMVYLQKENIIDESGMPKERFSAEFPKEGPSILRIQQVVRGDSAAYFCASSQNGQHFIQPQHFGDGTRLSIL.

CDR3 sequence reads: CASSSSGRARETQYF. Written as DNA, the CDR3 is TGTGCCAGCAGCTCTAGCGGGAGGGCCCGTGAGACCCAGTACTTC. J is TRBJ2-5 and V is TRBV11-1; 12 bases match TRBD2. The length of the CDR3 is 15 residues. Trimming took 4 bases from V and 5 from J; bases not matched to a gene: 5. Germline V gene lookup returns CDR1 SGHAT and CDR2 FQDESV (reference sequence).

The J gene is TRBJ2-7, the V gene TRBV9; 7 bases match TRBD2. The V segment lost 4 bases and the J segment 3 bases; nucleotides outside the gene matches: 10. The length of the CDR3 is 15 residues. Germline CDR1 SGDLS, CDR2 YYNGEE. The CDR3 region has the DNA TGTGCCAGCAGCCCCGGACTAGAATCCCTCTACGAGCAGTACTTC. It translates to CASSPGLESLYEQYF.

The chain employs TRBV9 and TRBJ2-7; TRBD2 aligns across 11 bases. The CDR3 runs 14 residues. Per germline, CDR1 SGDLS and CDR2 YYNGEE. V lost 4 bases to trimming and J lost 11 bases; unmatched junction nucleotides: 11. This CDR3 is CASSSGGLADSKYF. The CDR3 bases are TGTGCCAGCAGCTCAGGGGGACTAGCGGATAGCAAGTACTTC.

The J gene is TRBJ2-1, the V gene TRBV7-8; 9 bases map to TRBD2. Per the germline V gene, CDR1 is SGHVS and CDR2 is FQNEAQ. With V trimmed by 7 bases and J by 9 bases, 13 bases remained unmatched. There are 15 residues in the CDR3. The CDR3 spells CASNPVAGDFGEQFF. The CDR3 coding sequence is TGTGCCAGCAACCCGGTAGCGGGAGATTTCGGTGAGCAGTTCTTC. Filled out from reference TRBV7-8 and TRBJ2-1, the complete variable domain reads GAGVSQSPRYKVAKRGQDVALRCDPISGHVSLFWYQQALGQGPEFLTYFQNEAQLDKSGLPSDRFFAERPEGSVSTLKIQRTQQEDSAVYLCASNPVAGDFGEQFFGPGTRLTVL.

Written as DNA, the CDR3 is TGTGCCAGCAGCGCCTGGGACAGGGACCACGAGCAGTACTTC. Its translation: CASSAWDRDHEQYF. The gene calls are TRBV7-9 and TRBJ2-7; TRBD1 agrees at 9 bases. The V segment lost 5 bases and the J segment 5 bases; nucleotides outside the gene matches: 7. The CDR3 runs to 14 residues. Germline values: CDR1 SEHNR, CDR2 FQNEAQ (reference sequence). The full variable domain, its missing parts supplied by reference TRBV7-9 and TRBJ2-7, is DTGVSQNPRHKITKRGQNVTFRCDPISEHNRLYWYRQTLGQGPEFLTYFQNEAQLEKSRLLSDRFSAERPKGSFSTLEIQRTEQGDSAMYLCASSAWDRDHEQYFGPGTRLTVT.

The rearrangement links TRBV6-5 to TRBJ1-1; D is perhaps TRBD1 (5 bases). The germline V and J ends were trimmed by 2 bases and 5 bases, with 15 bases remaining between them. Germline V gene data show CDR1 as MNHEY and CDR2 as SVGAGI. This CDR3 is built from 15 residues. CDR3 DNA sequence: TGTGCCAGCAGTTACGGGTCCGGGGACTGGACTGAAGCTTTCTTT. As protein: CASSYGSGDWTEAFF.

The rearrangement uses TRBV28 and TRBJ2-1; 7 bases are a match to TRBD2. The V segment lost 2 bases and the J segment 6 bases; nucleotides outside the gene matches: 19. The germline V gene encodes CDR1 MDHEN and CDR2 SYDVKM. The CDR3 is made up of 19 amino acids. This CDR3 is CASSLPARQRLAFGNEQFF. The CDR3 coding sequence is TGTGCCAGCAGTTTACCCGCCCGACAGAGACTAGCATTTGGCAATGAGCAGTTCTTC.

The rearrangement links TRBV2 to TRBJ2-5; 8 nucleotides agree with TRBD1. Unmatched junction bases numbered 13, after V lost 8 bases and J lost 5 bases. The germline V gene encodes CDR1 SNHLY and CDR2 FYNNEI. This CDR3 spans 15 amino acids. CDR3 sequence (DNA): TGTGCCAGCGCTTTAGTCAGGGGGCTTGGGGAGACCCAGTACTTC. Protein sequence: CASALVRGLGETQYF.

CDR3 in amino acids: CASSPRRGSSYNEQFF. CDR3 DNA sequence: TGTGCCAGCAGCCCGCGGCGGGGGAGCTCCTACAATGAGCAGTTCTTC. The chain recombines TRBV5-4 with TRBJ2-1, with 7 bases identical to TRBD2. Germline values: CDR1 SGHNT, CDR2 YYREEE (reference sequence). V was pared by 4 bases and J by 0 bases, with 7 bases of the junction left unmatched. The CDR3 has 16 amino acids.

The V gene is TRBV5-5, the J gene TRBJ1-1; TRBD1 might be the D (5 bases). Germline CDR1 and CDR2: SGHKS and YYEKEE (reference sequence). The V end lost 1 base, the J end lost 5 bases, and 9 bases lay between the germline ends. This CDR3 comprises 13 residues. The CDR3 bases are TGTGCCAGCAGCTTGCATCGGACAACTGAAGCTTTCTTT. It encodes CASSLHRTTEAFF.

The gene calls are TRBV30 and TRBJ1-6; D possibly corresponds to TRBD1 (6 bases). V was trimmed by 4 bases and J by 4 bases, leaving 20 bases between them. The CDR3 runs 17 residues. Germline CDR1 and CDR2: GTSNPN and SVGIG (reference sequence). The chain's CDR3 is CAWTVDRQWTYNSPLHF. In nucleotides, the CDR3 is TGTGCCTGGACCGTAGACAGGCAATGGACGTATAATTCACCCCTCCACTTT. The entire variable domain, with the rest obtained from reference TRBV30 and TRBJ1-6, is as follows: SQTIHQWPATLVQPVGSPLSLECTVEGTSNPNLYWYRQAAGRGLQLLFYSVGIGQISSEVPQNLSASRPQDRQFILSSKKLLLSDSGFYLCAWTVDRQWTYNSPLHFGNGTRLTVT.

V is TRBV19 and J is TRBJ2-1; TRBD2 agrees at 11 bases. J lost 6 bases, V lost 5 bases, and 9 bases had no gene match. CDR1 and CDR2 (germline): LNHDA, SQIVND (reference sequence). The CDR3 has 16 amino acids. This CDR3 is CASSDKLAGVSNEQFF. The CDR3 DNA reads TGTGCCAGTAGTGATAAACTAGCGGGAGTCTCCAATGAGCAGTTCTTC.

The chain carries TRBV18 and TRBJ1-2; a weak D match, TRBD1 (5 bases). The CDR3 loop spans 16 amino acids. The germline V gene has CDR1 KGHSH and CDR2 LQKENI. The V gene lost 6 bases and the J gene lost 0 bases, with 17 bases spanning the gap. The CDR3 spells CASSIVGGDTNYGYTF. Here the CDR3 DNA reads TGTGCCAGCTCGATCGTAGGAGGGGATACTAACTATGGCTACACCTTC.

The rearrangement uses TRBV11-2 and TRBJ2-3; the D is unclear. Germline V lookup: CDR1 SGHAT, CDR2 FQNNGV. This CDR3 is built from 16 residues. Trimming took 1 base from V and 0 from J, leaving 11 bases between them. The CDR3 bases are TGTGCCAGCAGCTTAGTCTTCCGCGGAAGCACAGATACGCAGTATTTT. As protein: CASSLVFRGSTDTQYF.

This chain uses TRBV11-2 with TRBJ2-3; TRBD2 matches 8 bases. The CDR3 has 16 residues. From germline, CDR1 is SGHAT and CDR2 FQNNGV. With 5 bases clipped from V and 1 base from J, the junction kept 8 bases outside the gene matches. Here the CDR3 DNA reads TGTGCCAGCAGCAGAACTAGCGGAGCCCGCACAGATACGCAGTATTTT. Translated: CASSRTSGARTDTQYF.

This clone has just one count. The genes are TRBV2 and TRBJ1-5, with TRBD1 identical over 11 bases. The V gene's germline CDR1 is SNHLY and CDR2 FYNNEI. Unmatched junction bases numbered 8, after V lost 5 bases and J lost 11 bases. This CDR3 comprises 14 residues. CDR3 DNA: TGTGCCAGCAGTCTCGGACAGGGGGCTACGACCCAGCATTTT. Protein product: CASSLGQGATTQHF.

The chain carries TRBV13 and TRBJ2-3, with 8 bases identical to TRBD2. Germline assignment: CDR1 PRHDT and CDR2 FYEKMQ (reference sequence). The CDR3 loop spans 17 amino acids. The junction had 9 bases not matched to a gene; V was cut back by 2 bases and J by 2 bases. The CDR3 here is CASSLKGLGGDTDTQYF. CDR3 nucleotides: TGTGCCAGCAGCTTAAAGGGACTAGGGGGGGACACAGATACGCAGTATTTT.

This clone was seen a few times. The chain combines TRBV9 with TRBJ2-3; 7 bases agree with TRBD2. Germline V gives CDR1 SGDLS, CDR2 YYNGEE. The CDR3 sequence is 14 residues long. V dropped 4 bases and J dropped 4; count of bases not matched to a gene: 6. The CDR3 sequence is CASSLWGGADTQYF. In DNA, the CDR3 is TGTGCCAGCAGCCTCTGGGGAGGGGCAGATACGCAGTATTTT. The entire variable domain, with the rest obtained from reference TRBV9 and TRBJ2-3, is as follows: DSGVTQTPKHLITATGQRVTLRCSPRSGDLSVYWYQQSLDQGLQFLIQYYNGEERAKGNILERFSAQQFPDLHSELNLSSLELGDSALYFCASSLWGGADTQYFGPGTRLTVL.

The V call is TRBV5-6, the J call TRBJ1-2, with a tentative D call TRBD1 (5 bases). Germline CDR1 reads SGHDT; CDR2 reads YYEEEE. V was cut by 2 bases and J by 4 bases, with 15 bases left in between. This CDR3 has 15 residues. The CDR3 protein is CASSFNGAFVYGYTF. DNA for the CDR3: TGTGCCAGCAGCTTCAATGGGGCGTTTGTCTATGGCTACACCTTC.

This clone has a handful of counts. The chain combines TRBV19 with TRBJ1-2; possible D gene TRBD1, 5 bases. V lost 1 base and J lost 7, with 13 bases in between. The germline V gene has CDR1 LNHDA and CDR2 SQIVND (reference sequence). The CDR3 length is 14 residues. This CDR3 reads CASSIVPRDCGYTF. The CDR3 DNA follows: TGTGCCAGTAGTATAGTCCCCAGGGACTGTGGCTACACCTTC.

The J gene is TRBJ1-2, the V gene TRBV6-5; 11 bases are shared with TRBD1. Germline CDR1 is MNHEY and CDR2 is SVGAGI. There are 15 residues in the CDR3. V gave up 5 bases and J gave up 2 bases; unmatched junction bases: 4. CDR3 protein: CASSRTGGSNYGYTF. In nucleotides, the CDR3 is TGTGCCAGCAGTCGGACAGGGGGCTCGAACTATGGCTACACCTTC.